The 18 T cell receptor beta chains below were found in one sample sequenced in a study of Graves' ophthalmopathy and Graves' hyperthyroidism. TCR beta CDR3 amplification used RNA transcripts. The authors performed first-round RT-PCR with HTBI primers and then a second-round multiplex PCR. One entry per CDR3 protein results from TCRdb running MiXCR on the multiplex PCR reads. Among about 390,000 distinct CDR3 sequences listed, roughly 15% were seen once. The sample consisted of peripheral blood. Every receptor here comes from a young woman with stable Graves' hyperthyroidism.

This clonotype has a handful of counts. The rearrangement links TRBV18 to TRBJ1-2, with 7 positions matching TRBD1. Germline V CDR1 and CDR2: KGHSH, LQKENI. V shed 3 bases, J shed 5 bases, and the junction held 6 bases outside the gene matches. The CDR3 consists of 14 residues. The CDR3 DNA reads as TGTGCCAGCTCACCTCAGACAGGGAAGTATGGCTACACCTTC. As protein: CASSPQTGKYGYTF.

This clonotype appeared many times. V usage is TRBV5-6 and J usage is TRBJ2-7, with 10 bases matching TRBD2. J gave up 1 base and V 2 bases, and 9 bases lay outside the gene matches. Germline CDR1 reads SGHDT; CDR2 reads YYEEEE. The CDR3 is made up of 17 amino acids. The CDR3: CASSFEVAGGLSYEQYF. The CDR3 DNA reads as TGTGCCAGCAGCTTCGAGGTAGCGGGGGGCCTATCCTACGAGCAGTACTTC.

There are many counts of this clonotype. The chain is built from TRBV12-3 or TRBV12-4 and TRBJ1-5; unclear D gene. The CDR3 has 13 residues. V was shortened by 2 bases and J by 6 bases, with 8 bases between the two germline ends. DNA of the CDR3: TGTGCCAGCAGTTTATACCAGTCTCAGCCCCAGCATTTT. This codes for CASSLYQSQPQHF.

This clonotype was seen at least ten times. This chain connects TRBV5-4 to TRBJ1-2; TRBD1 agrees at 7 bases. V shed 2 bases and J 2 bases; nucleotides not matched to a gene: 6. There are 15 residues in the CDR3. Germline assignment: CDR1 SGHNT and CDR2 YYREEE (reference sequence). CDR3 DNA: TGTGCCAGCAGCTTCCGGACAGGCAGGAACTATGGCTACACCTTC. Its protein is CASSFRTGRNYGYTF.

This clonotype was found many times. For the CDR3, the DNA is TGTGCTAGTGGTTTGGGTCAGGGGGCCGGGGAGCTGTTTTTT. Its translation is CASGLGQGAGELFF. The chain links TRBV12-5 to TRBJ2-2; 7 bases match TRBD1. Germline CDR1 is LGHNT and CDR2 is FRNRAP. After removal of 1 base from V and 6 bases from J, the junction contained 2 bases not matched to a gene. The CDR3 totals 14 residues.

This clonotype was counted at least ten times. The genes are TRBV25-1 and TRBJ1-6, with 7 bases fitting TRBD1. Germline V CDR1 and CDR2: MGHDK, SYGVNS. This CDR3 has 15 amino acids. V was clipped by 4 bases and J by 10 bases; unmatched bases: 10. This CDR3 reads CASSGNRGEGSPLHF. DNA of the CDR3: TGTGCCAGCAGTGGAAACAGGGGTGAGGGCTCACCCCTCCACTTT.

This clonotype was counted at least ten times. This chain connects TRBV15 to TRBJ1-2; D is undetermined. Germline-derived CDR1 and CDR2 are LNHNV and YYDKDF (reference sequence). V lost 3 bases and J lost 2, with 10 bases in between. This CDR3 is 14 amino acids long. CDR3 nucleotides: TGTGCCACCAGCAGGGACGGGTGGAACTATGGCTACACCTTC. Its protein product is CATSRDGWNYGYTF.

Many counts were recorded for this clonotype. The chain recombines TRBV12-3 or TRBV12-4 with TRBJ1-6; no clear D. V was pared by 4 bases and J by 0 bases, with 7 bases between. The CDR3 covers 15 residues. The CDR3 DNA reads as TGTGCCAGCAGTTCCGATGTCTCCTATAATTCACCCCTCCACTTT. The encoded protein is CASSSDVSYNSPLHF.

This rearrangement joins TRBV7-6 to TRBJ2-2; no clear D gene. This CDR3 has 14 amino acids. CDR1 is SGHVS and CDR2 is FNYEAQ in the germline V gene. Trimming removed 3 bases at V and 6 bases at J, with 11 bases between. CDR3 sequence (DNA): TGTGCCAGCAGCTTCATTACTTGGCCCGGGGAGCTGTTTTTT. Translated, it gives CASSFITWPGELFF.

At least ten counts were recorded for this clonotype. The rearrangement links TRBV19 to TRBJ1-1; D gene unclear. The CDR3 is 15 amino acids. V was cut by 3 bases and J by 4 bases, with 15 bases left in between. The germline V gene encodes CDR1 LNHDA and CDR2 SQIVND (reference sequence). The CDR3 region has the DNA TGTGCCAGTAGTATCGAACTTAACAGTGCCACTGAAGCTTTCTTT. Its translation is CASSIELNSATEAFF.

This clonotype was recorded many times. For the CDR3, the DNA is TGTGCCATCAGTGAAAGGGAGAACACTGAAGCTTTCTTT. Its protein is CAISERENTEAFF. The chain recombines TRBV10-3 with TRBJ1-1, with D unclear. The germline gives CDR1 ENHRY, CDR2 SYGVKD. V was cut by 3 bases and J by 1 base, with 6 bases left in between. The CDR3 is 13 amino acids.

This clonotype was recorded many times. This chain links TRBV4-2 with TRBJ1-1; D gene unclear. Germline lookup yields CDR1 LGHNA and CDR2 YNFKEQ. This CDR3 comprises 13 residues. The V gene lost 0 bases and the J gene lost 8 bases, with 10 bases spanning the gap. The CDR3 sequence is CASSQDQAREAFF. In DNA form, the CDR3 reads TGTGCCAGCAGCCAAGATCAGGCCAGGGAAGCTTTCTTT.

This clonotype occurred many times. The chain's CDR3 is CASSRQRSSYEQYF. CDR3 sequence (DNA): TGTGCCAGCAGTCGACAGAGGAGCTCCTACGAGCAGTACTTC. This chain joins TRBV27 and TRBJ2-7; D possibly corresponds to TRBD1 (5 bases). The CDR3 is 14 residues long. Germline values: CDR1 MNHEY, CDR2 SMNVEV (reference sequence). V was clipped by 5 bases and J by 0 bases, with 11 bases between them.

This clonotype was counted ten times or more. The CDR3 bases are TGCAGCGTTGTTGGCGGGGGGATTTATGGCTACACCTTC. This gives the protein CSVVGGGIYGYTF. The V gene is TRBV29-1, the J gene TRBJ1-2; D possibly corresponds to TRBD1 (5 bases). V lost 4 bases and J 5 bases, leaving 14 bases between the germline ends. The CDR3 consists of 13 residues. Looked up from germline, CDR1 is SQVTM and CDR2 is ANQGSEA.

Only a few counts were recorded for this clonotype. This clone may be a read error of a much larger clone one base away. The chain links TRBV6-1 to TRBJ1-1, with D possibly TRBD1 on 6 matching bases. V lost 2 bases, J lost 3 bases, and 10 bases lay in between. Germline V gene lookup returns CDR1 MNHNS and CDR2 SASEGT. CDR3 length equals 14 residues. CDR3: CASSERGGDTEAFF. CDR3 in DNA: TGTGCCAGCAGTGAAAGGGGGGGGGACACTGAAGCTTTCTTT.

The chain recombines TRBV6-1 with TRBJ1-5, with D possibly being TRBD1 (5 bases). Germline lookup yields CDR1 MNHNS and CDR2 SASEGT. This CDR3 is built from 16 residues. Trimming removed 2 bases from V and 2 bases from J, with 13 bases in between. This CDR3 is CASSEFPTGGNQPQHF. The CDR3 DNA follows: TGTGCCAGCAGTGAATTTCCCACAGGTGGCAATCAGCCCCAGCATTTT.

Ten or more counts support this clonotype. This chain joins TRBV7-2 and TRBJ2-5; the D gene is possibly TRBD2 (5 bases). Germline CDR1 is SGHTA and CDR2 is FQGNSA. The CDR3 covers 13 residues. The V end lost 5 bases, the J end lost 7 bases, and 14 bases lay between the germline ends. CDR3 nucleotide sequence: TGTGCCAGCAGCCTACTAGGCCAAAGGACCCAGTACTTC. Its protein product is CASSLLGQRTQYF.

Here the CDR3 reads CASSASGDQETQYF. CDR3 coding DNA: TGCGCCAGCAGCGCTAGCGGGGACCAAGAGACCCAGTACTTC. V is TRBV5-1 and J is TRBJ2-5, with TRBD2 matching over 9 bases. Per the germline V gene, CDR1 is SGHRS and CDR2 is YFSETQ. The CDR3 has 14 residues. The V and J ends lost 4 bases and 0 bases, in that order; junction bases with no gene match: 1. The whole variable domain, remainder taken from reference TRBV5-1 and TRBJ2-5, is KAGVTQTPRYLIKTRGQQVTLSCSPISGHRSVSWYQQTPGQGLQFLFEYFSETQRNKGNFPGRFSGRQFSNSRSEMNVSTLELGDSALYLCASSASGDQETQYFGPGTRLLVL.